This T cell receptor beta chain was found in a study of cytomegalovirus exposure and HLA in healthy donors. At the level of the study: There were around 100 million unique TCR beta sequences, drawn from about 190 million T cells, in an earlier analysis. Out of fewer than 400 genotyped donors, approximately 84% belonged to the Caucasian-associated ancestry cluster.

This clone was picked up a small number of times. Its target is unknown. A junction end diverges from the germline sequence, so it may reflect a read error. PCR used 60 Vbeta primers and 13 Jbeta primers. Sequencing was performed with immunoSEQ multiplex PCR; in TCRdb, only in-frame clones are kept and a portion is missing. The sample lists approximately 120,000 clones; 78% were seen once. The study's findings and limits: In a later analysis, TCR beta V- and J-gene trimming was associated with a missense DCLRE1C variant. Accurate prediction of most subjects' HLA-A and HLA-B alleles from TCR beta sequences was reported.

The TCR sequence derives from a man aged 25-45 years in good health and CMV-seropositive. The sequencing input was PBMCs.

CDR3 in amino acids: CSSSAGPGTSGYYEQYF. The CDR3, as DNA: TGTTCCAGCAGCGCCGGACCCGGGACTAGCGGGTACTACGAGCAGTACTTC. The genes are TRBV7-9 and TRBJ2-7, with 12 bases identical to TRBD2. CDR1 SEHNR and CDR2 FQNEAQ come from the germline V gene (reference sequence). The CDR3 consists of 17 residues.